A selection of T cell receptor beta chains follows, all from one sample in a study of OX40 agonist ivuxolimab in advanced cancers. The repertoire was sequenced with immunoSEQ multiplex PCR; TCRdb's copy has only in-frame clones and lacks some. The sample lists some 6,700 clones, 94% seen once, with about an eighth in the top ten. The sequences come from CD4+ or CD8+ T cells sorted from blood, collected in a trial of the OX40 agonist ivuxolimab. These receptors originate from an adult with an advanced solid tumor such as melanoma, head and neck, liver or kidney cancer. CDR3s include the opening cysteine and the closing phenylalanine or tryptophan. D genes are given only for firm matches. Clone size is given for some rows only: seen once, a few or many times, or a class if the clone is expanded.

d_gene	v_gene	j_gene	abundance	CDR3aa	CDR3nt
TRBD2	TRBV7-2	TRBJ2-3	-	CASSTNPSGGPDTQYF	TGTGCCAGCAGCACCAACCCCAGCGGGGGTCCAGATACGCAGTATTTT
-	TRBV25-1	TRBJ2-2	-	CASSEYPGELFF	TGTGCCAGCAGTGAATATCCCGGGGAGCTGTTTTTT
-	TRBV10-1	TRBJ2-1	-	CARPGWRFLPHEQFF	TGCGCCAGACCGGGTTGGAGATTCCTCCCCCATGAGCAGTTCTTC
-	TRBV27	TRBJ2-7	-	CASRPGGRILTYEQYF	TGTGCCAGCAGACCTGGGGGACGGATCCTTACCTACGAGCAGTACTTC
-	TRBV18	TRBJ2-3	-	CASSPIGPSTDTQYF	TGTGCCAGCTCACCAATCGGTCCTAGCACAGATACGCAGTATTTT
-	TRBV28	TRBJ2-6	-	CASSMGSSGANVLTF	TGTGCCAGCAGTATGGGGAGCTCTGGGGCCAACGTCCTGACTTTC
-	TRBV9	TRBJ1-1	-	CASSVGKEGRTEAFF	TGTGCCAGCAGCGTAGGGAAGGAGGGGAGGACTGAAGCTTTCTTT
-	TRBV7-6	TRBJ2-3	-	CASSLATGRRATDTQYF	TGTGCCAGCAGCTTGGCGACAGGGAGGAGGGCCACAGATACGCAGTATTTT
-	TRBV7-9	TRBJ2-3	-	CASSSLANTQYF	TGTGCCAGCAGCTCCCTAGCGAATACGCAGTATTTT
TRBD1	TRBV30	TRBJ1-1	-	CAWSTSRDREAFF	TGTGCCTGGAGTACTTCCCGGGACAGAGAAGCTTTCTTT
-	TRBV19	TRBJ1-5	-	CASSWQGGSNQPQHF	TGTGCCAGTAGTTGGCAGGGTGGTAGCAATCAGCCCCAGCATTTT
TRBD2	TRBV7-9	TRBJ2-4	-	CASSLAPSGIAKNIQYF	TGTGCCAGCAGCTTAGCGCCTAGCGGGATAGCCAAAAACATTCAGTACTTC
-	TRBV15	TRBJ1-5	once	CATSRRRGGDSNQPQHF	TGTGCCACCAGCAGGAGGAGGGGGGGAGATAGCAATCAGCCCCAGCATTTT